This T cell receptor beta chain was captured in a study of T cell responses to AZD1222 COVID-19 vaccine. Only in-frame clones appear in the TCRdb table, and some are missing; sequencing was by immunoSEQ multiplex PCR. The sample carries 90,000 to 150,000 clones, 85% to 90% recorded once. V gave up 0 bases and J gave up 4 bases, with 13 bases separating them. Germline CDR1 reads SGHAT; CDR2 reads FQDESV (reference sequence). CDR3 length equals 16 residues. This receptor was taken from an adult in good health. Sequences were derived from peripheral blood, sampled on day 0 of AZD1222 vaccination. This sequence joins TRBV11-1 and TRBJ2-1; a weak D match, TRBD1 (7 bases). The CDR3 coding sequence is TGTGCCAGCAGCTTAGCACAGGGGAGGAGATACAATGAGCAGTTCTTC. Translating it yields CASSLAQGRRYNEQFF.